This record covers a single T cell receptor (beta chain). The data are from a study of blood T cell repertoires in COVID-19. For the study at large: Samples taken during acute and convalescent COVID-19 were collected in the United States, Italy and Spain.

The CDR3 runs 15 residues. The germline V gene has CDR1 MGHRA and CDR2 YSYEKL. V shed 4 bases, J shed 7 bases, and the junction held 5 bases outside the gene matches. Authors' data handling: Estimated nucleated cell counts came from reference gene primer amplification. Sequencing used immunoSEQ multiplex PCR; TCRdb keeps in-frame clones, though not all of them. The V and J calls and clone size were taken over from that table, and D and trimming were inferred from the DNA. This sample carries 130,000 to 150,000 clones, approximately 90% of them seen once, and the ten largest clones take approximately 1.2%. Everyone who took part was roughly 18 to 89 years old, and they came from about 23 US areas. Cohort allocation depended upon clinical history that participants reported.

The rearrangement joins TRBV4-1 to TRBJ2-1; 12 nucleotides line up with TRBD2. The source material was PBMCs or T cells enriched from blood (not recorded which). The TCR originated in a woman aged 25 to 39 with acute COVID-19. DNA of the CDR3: TGCGCCAGCAGCCGAGGGACTAGCGGGCAGAATGAGCAGTTCTTC. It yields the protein CASSRGTSGQNEQFF.